One and the same sample provided the 32 T cell receptor beta chains below, sequenced in a study of Ad26.COV2.S vaccination and SARS-CoV-2 variants (dated by TCRdb to the early 2020s). The protocol used for the library was the immunoSEQ multiplex PCR assay. Sourced from immuneACCESS, this table was stored by TCRdb with only in-frame sequences that have V and J called. A share of the clones is absent; for the studies checked, an unresolved V gene accounts for under half, and the remainder has no known explanation. Here the sample has some 480,000 clones; roughly 89% occur a single time. About 13% of the sample is taken by the ten largest. The treatment or condition label of this sample denotes: around 19 received Ad26.COV2.S at low or high dose, single or two shots; 5 received placebo; per-sample allocation not given. Repertoires of vaccine and placebo recipients were sequenced from samples taken on day 63 after the first injection.

Sequenced here: peripheral blood, sampled in a trial of Ad26.COV2.S vaccine versus placebo. The receptors come from a person between 18 and 65 years old who received the Ad26.COV2.S COVID-19 vaccine or a placebo.

The V gene is TRBV10-3, the J gene TRBJ2-7; 9 nucleotides line up with TRBD2. The CDR3 runs to 15 residues. From germline, CDR1 is ENHRY and CDR2 SYGVKD. Losses at the gene ends were 6 bases for V and 0 bases for J; bases not matched to a gene: 6. The CDR3 sequence is CAIREIAGASYEQYF. CDR3 in DNA: TGTGCCATCAGGGAGATAGCGGGGGCCTCCTACGAGCAGTACTTC.

This clone was seen once. The chain has TRBV11-2 and TRBJ1-1, with D perhaps matching TRBD1 (5 bases). The V and J ends lost 5 bases and 5 bases respectively, with 18 bases between them. CDR1 SGHAT and CDR2 FQNNGV come from the germline V gene. The CDR3 contains 15 residues. The CDR3 DNA reads TGTGCCAGCAGCAAGCTCGGGGGGGTGTGGACTGAAGCTTTCTTT. Protein sequence: CASSKLGGVWTEAFF.

The J gene is TRBJ2-4, the V gene TRBV18; D might be TRBD2 (5 bases). Germline lookup yields CDR1 KGHSH and CDR2 LQKENI. The CDR3 is 16 residues long. Trimming shortened V by 6 bases and J by 1 base, and 16 bases separated the two germline ends. CDR3 sequence reads: CASSPRVEGAKNIQYF. The CDR3 bases are TGTGCCAGCTCCCCGAGGGTCGAAGGGGCCAAAAACATTCAGTACTTC.

V gene TRBV15 combines with J gene TRBJ2-1; 8 nucleotides line up with TRBD1. Germline loops: CDR1 LNHNV, CDR2 YYDKDF (reference sequence). The V segment lost 1 base and the J segment 6 bases; nucleotides outside the gene matches: 5. There are 15 residues in the CDR3. CDR3 nucleotide sequence: TGTGCCACCAGCAGAGTTGGACAGGGTATCAATGAGCAGTTCTTC. The encoded protein is CATSRVGQGINEQFF.

J is TRBJ2-3 and V is TRBV4-3, with TRBD2 identical over 8 bases. CDR3 length: 15 residues. The trim removed 4 bases at V and 1 base at J, leaving 4 bases unmatched. CDR1 and CDR2 from the germline V gene are LGHNA and YSLEER. The CDR3 loop reads CASSPREGRTDTQYF. The CDR3 region has the DNA TGCGCCAGCAGCCCACGGGAGGGTCGCACAGATACGCAGTATTTT.

This clone was observed a single time. This sequence joins TRBV7-2 and TRBJ1-2; D unclear. V lost 4 bases, J lost 7 bases, and 22 bases lay in between. Germline loops: CDR1 SGHTA, CDR2 FQGNSA. The CDR3 consists of 16 residues. DNA for the CDR3: TGTGCCAGCAGCTGGTTGGGCGGGGAAGGAAAAGGTGGCTACACCTTC. It translates to CASSWLGGEGKGGYTF.

V gene TRBV7-3 combines with J gene TRBJ2-5; possibly TRBD1 for D (5 bases). The CDR3 is 15 residues long. V was cut by 2 bases and J by 1 base, with 11 bases left in between. Germline V CDR1 and CDR2: SGHTA, FQGTGA. CDR3 bases: TGTGCCAGCAGCTTAGACGGACATTCCCAAGAGACCCAGTACTTC. Its protein is CASSLDGHSQETQYF.

This clone appeared a few times. The chain employs TRBV29-1 and TRBJ1-1, with 9 bases fitting TRBD1. Germline V gene sequence: CDR1 SQVTM, CDR2 ANQGSEA. This CDR3 comprises 14 residues. J gave up 3 bases and V 5 bases, and 7 bases lay outside the gene matches. The CDR3 protein is CSVPDRGGYTEAFF. The DNA for the CDR3 is TGCAGCGTTCCCGACAGGGGGGGATACACTGAAGCTTTCTTT.

This chain uses TRBV5-1 with TRBJ1-1; no clear D gene. The V end lost 0 bases, the J end lost 4 bases, and 10 bases lay between the germline ends. The CDR3 runs to 14 residues. CDR1 is SGHRS and CDR2 is YFSETQ in the germline V gene. CDR3 sequence (DNA): TGCGCCAGCAGCTTGGCCGTATTGGGCACTGAAGCTTTCTTT. As protein: CASSLAVLGTEAFF.

V usage is TRBV11-1 and J usage is TRBJ2-7; D is possibly TRBD2 (6 bases). V was trimmed by 7 bases and J by 5 bases, leaving 12 bases between them. Germline CDR1 and CDR2: SGHAT and FQDESV (reference sequence). The CDR3 loop spans 12 amino acids. As DNA, the CDR3 is TGTGCCAGCATCGGGGGAGCCCACGAGCAGTACTTC. It encodes CASIGGAHEQYF. The full variable domain, in which reference TRBV11-1 and TRBJ2-7 provide the parts outside the CDR3, is EAEVAQSPRYKITEKSQAVAFWCDPISGHATLYWYRQILGQGPELLVQFQDESVVDDSQLPKDRFSAERLKGVDSTLKIQPAELGDSAMYLCASIGGAHEQYFGPGTRLTVT.

The chain combines TRBV6-6 with TRBJ2-7; no reliable D call. The V end lost 2 bases, the J end lost 1 base, and 9 bases lay between the germline ends. Germline-derived CDR1 and CDR2 are MNHNY and SVGAGI (reference sequence). The CDR3 consists of 14 residues. CDR3 coding DNA: TGTGCCAGCAGTTACAACTTGGGGTCCTACGAGCAGTACTTC. The encoded protein is CASSYNLGSYEQYF.

V usage is TRBV2 and J usage is TRBJ2-7; no clear D gene. The CDR3 is made up of 12 amino acids. The germline V gene encodes CDR1 SNHLY and CDR2 FYNNEI. The V end lost 4 bases, the J end lost 9 bases, and 13 bases lay between the germline ends. As DNA, the CDR3 is TGTGCCAGCAGTGCTAGTAACTCCGGGCAGTACTTC. Translating it yields CASSASNSGQYF. Full variable domain (remainder filled in from reference TRBV2 and TRBJ2-7): EPEVTQTPSHQVTQMGQEVILRCVPISNHLYFYWYRQILGQKVEFLVSFYNNEISEKSEIFDDQFSVERPDGSNFTLKIRSTKLEDSAMYFCASSASNSGQYFGPGTRLTVT.

The chain joins TRBV7-9 to TRBJ1-2, with 9 positions matching TRBD1. The CDR3 runs 14 residues. Looked up from germline, CDR1 is SEHNR and CDR2 is FQNEAQ (reference sequence). Trimming cost V 2 bases and J 8 bases; bases outside gene matches: 6. The chain's CDR3 is CASSLFGQGKGYTF. CDR3 in DNA: TGTGCCAGCAGCTTATTCGGACAGGGGAAAGGCTACACCTTC. Using reference TRBV7-9 and TRBJ1-2 for the parts outside the CDR3, the full variable domain is DTGVSQNPRHKITKRGQNVTFRCDPISEHNRLYWYRQTLGQGPEFLTYFQNEAQLEKSRLLSDRFSAERPKGSFSTLEIQRTEQGDSAMYLCASSLFGQGKGYTFGSGTRLTVV.

The chain combines TRBV7-8 with TRBJ1-3; D is unresolved. CDR3 length equals 16 residues. Germline values: CDR1 SGHVS, CDR2 FQNEAQ. The V end lost 4 bases, the J end lost 0 bases, and 13 bases lay between the germline ends. The chain's CDR3 is CASSSPWPGSGNTIYF. The CDR3 DNA reads as TGTGCCAGCAGCTCCCCTTGGCCCGGCTCTGGAAACACCATATATTTT.

The rearrangement joins TRBV7-2 to TRBJ2-5; no reliable D call. Germline V gives CDR1 SGHTA, CDR2 FQGNSA. Trimming stripped 5 bases from V and 7 bases from J, with 14 bases between. The CDR3 spans 13 residues. CDR3 nucleotide sequence: TGTGCCAGCAGCGACGGATTTAAGGGGACCCAGTACTTC. Protein sequence: CASSDGFKGTQYF.

The chain recombines TRBV7-6 with TRBJ2-3, with D maybe TRBD2 (7 bases). The CDR3 loop spans 17 amino acids. Germline CDR1 is SGHVS and CDR2 is FNYEAQ. V gave up 1 base and J gave up 5 bases, with 19 bases separating them. CDR3 in amino acids: CASSLVAGRGGGDTQYF. In DNA form, the CDR3 reads TGTGCCAGCAGCTTAGTTGCCGGGAGAGGGGGGGGAGATACGCAGTATTTT.

The count of this clone is one. The V call is TRBV11-3, the J call TRBJ2-6; D remains unclear. Germline V lookup: CDR1 SGHNT, CDR2 YENEEA. Between the trimmed V and J ends, which lost 4 bases and 0 bases, there was a span of 13 bases. The CDR3 has 17 amino acids. This chain's CDR3 is CASSSHYPNSGANVLTF. The CDR3, as DNA: TGTGCCAGCAGCTCACACTACCCGAACTCTGGGGCCAACGTCCTGACTTTC.

The chain is built from TRBV4-3 and TRBJ1-6; 11 nucleotides match TRBD1. V gave up 4 bases and J gave up 6 bases; unmatched junction bases: 11. This CDR3 is built from 18 residues. The germline gives CDR1 LGHNA, CDR2 YSLEER. CDR3: CASSRTRTGQGVNSPLHF. DNA of the CDR3: TGCGCCAGCAGCCGGACTCGAACGGGACAGGGGGTTAATTCACCCCTCCACTTT.

This chain connects TRBV4-3 to TRBJ1-1; perhaps TRBD1 as D (5 bases). V lost 1 base, J lost 5 bases, and 11 bases lay in between. CDR1 is LGHNA, CDR2 YSLEER, per germline. This CDR3 has 14 amino acids. In DNA, the CDR3 is TGCGCCAGCAGCCAAGTGACGGGGGGTACTGAAGCTTTCTTT. Its translation: CASSQVTGGTEAFF.

The chain is built from TRBV30 and TRBJ1-6, with 7 bases lining up with TRBD1. Germline V gives CDR1 GTSNPN, CDR2 SVGIG (reference sequence). The length of the CDR3 is 15 residues. The V segment lost 0 bases and the J segment 6 bases; nucleotides outside the gene matches: 5. CDR3 in DNA: TGTGCCTGGAGTGTACAGGGGACATCTAATTCACCCCTCCACTTT. This encodes CAWSVQGTSNSPLHF.

This clone was seen once. The gene calls are TRBV5-1 and TRBJ2-5; TRBD2 might be the D (5 bases). V lost 4 bases to trimming and J lost 2 bases, with 21 bases between them. Germline V lookup: CDR1 SGHRS, CDR2 YFSETQ. This CDR3 has 17 amino acids. CDR3 sequence: CASSPRIQRTGQETQYF. CDR3 DNA: TGCGCCAGCAGCCCACGAATACAACGGACGGGGCAAGAGACCCAGTACTTC.

This chain links TRBV18 with TRBJ2-1, with 9 bases that match TRBD1. Trimming cost V 6 bases and J 3 bases; bases outside gene matches: 3. The CDR3 consists of 14 residues. Germline values: CDR1 KGHSH, CDR2 LQKENI. In DNA form, the CDR3 reads TGTGCCAGCTCCCGGGACAGGGACTACAATGAGCAGTTCTTC. Translation gives CASSRDRDYNEQFF.

V is TRBV7-9 and J is TRBJ2-3; D not certain. The germline V and J ends were trimmed by 7 bases and 1 base, with 9 bases remaining between them. This CDR3 comprises 13 residues. The germline V gene encodes CDR1 SEHNR and CDR2 FQNEAQ (reference sequence). The chain's CDR3 is CASNPVGTDTQYF. In nucleotides, the CDR3 is TGTGCCAGCAATCCGGTTGGCACAGATACGCAGTATTTT.

The chain links TRBV9 to TRBJ2-6; possibly TRBD1 or TRBD2 for D (6 bases each). Per the germline V gene, CDR1 is SGDLS and CDR2 is YYNGEE. Trimming removed 0 bases at V and 1 base at J, with 14 bases between. The CDR3 is made up of 18 amino acids. The CDR3 spells CASSVEGGALSGANVLTF. The CDR3 DNA sequence: TGTGCCAGCAGCGTAGAGGGGGGCGCCTTATCTGGGGCCAACGTCCTGACTTTC. The complete variable domain, with remaining parts taken from reference TRBV9 and TRBJ2-6, reads DSGVTQTPKHLITATGQRVTLRCSPRSGDLSVYWYQQSLDQGLQFLIQYYNGEERAKGNILERFSAQQFPDLHSELNLSSLELGDSALYFCASSVEGGALSGANVLTFGAGSRLTVL.

This clone was found once. This chain joins TRBV30 and TRBJ1-3, with D possibly TRBD1 on 5 matching bases. With 0 bases removed from V and 3 bases from J, the gap between germline ends came to 12 bases. The CDR3 spans 15 residues. Germline V gene data show CDR1 as GTSNPN and CDR2 as SVGIG (reference sequence). CDR3 in DNA: TGTGCCTGGAGTGTTGGTCAGGGAGGTGGAAACACCATATATTTT. Its protein product is CAWSVGQGGGNTIYF.

The chain carries TRBV5-1 and TRBJ2-7, with D maybe TRBD1 (5 bases). The CDR3 spans 15 residues. The germline CDR1 and CDR2 sequences are SGHRS and YFSETQ. V lost 0 bases and J 0 bases, leaving 10 bases between the germline ends. In DNA form, the CDR3 reads TGCGCCAGCAGCTTGGTTCAGGGCAGCTCCTACGAGCAGTACTTC. Encoded protein: CASSLVQGSSYEQYF.

The J gene is TRBJ1-2, the V gene TRBV7-8, with TRBD1 matching over 11 bases. Germline CDR1 reads SGHVS; CDR2 reads FQNEAQ. The V and J ends lost 0 bases and 6 bases, in that order; junction bases with no gene match: 6. The length of the CDR3 is 16 residues. The DNA for the CDR3 is TGTGCCAGCAGCTTAGCTTTCGGACAGGGGGCCAATGGCTACACCTTC. It yields the protein CASSLAFGQGANGYTF.

The gene calls are TRBV12-3 or TRBV12-4 and TRBJ2-2, with 7 bases fitting TRBD1. V shed 4 bases, J shed 5 bases, and the junction held 1 base outside the gene matches. The CDR3 extends over 13 amino acids. The CDR3 loop is CASSSQGTGELFF. DNA for the CDR3: TGTGCCAGCAGTTCACAGGGGACCGGGGAGCTGTTTTTT.

The J gene is TRBJ2-3, the V gene TRBV6-5; D is unresolved. V was trimmed by 7 bases and J by 4 bases, leaving 15 bases between them. Germline V gene lookup returns CDR1 MNHEY and CDR2 SVGAGI. The CDR3 has 14 amino acids. CDR3 DNA: TGTGCCAGCATTCGGTCCAGGCGCCCAGATACGCAGTATTTT. It encodes CASIRSRRPDTQYF.

The J gene is TRBJ1-2, the V gene TRBV19; tentative D call: TRBD1 (6 bases). V was pared by 7 bases and J by 1 base, with 19 bases between. CDR1 and CDR2 (germline): LNHDA, SQIVND (reference sequence). CDR3 length: 16 residues. CDR3 coding DNA: TGTGCCAGTAAGCCGCGGACAGTTACTATTAACTATGGCTACACCTTC. It is translated as CASKPRTVTINYGYTF.

This chain connects TRBV30 to TRBJ2-7; D not certain. CDR3 size: 11 residues. Looked up from germline, CDR1 is GTSNPN and CDR2 is SVGIG (reference sequence). Trimming took off 2 bases at V and 3 bases at J, with 5 bases between the two ends. CDR3 amino acids: CAWSRFYEQYF. In DNA, the CDR3 is TGTGCCTGGAGTCGGTTCTACGAGCAGTACTTC.

CDR3 region: CASSLDWAFGGYTF. CDR3 sequence (DNA): TGTGCCAGCAGCTTAGATTGGGCCTTCGGTGGCTACACCTTC. This chain connects TRBV7-2 to TRBJ1-2; D is undetermined. Trimming pared 1 base from V and 7 bases from J, leaving 13 bases between. Germline lookup yields CDR1 SGHTA and CDR2 FQGNSA. The CDR3 sequence is 14 residues long. The full variable domain, with the rest looked up from reference TRBV7-2 and TRBJ1-2, is GAGVSQSPSNKVTEKGKDVELRCDPISGHTALYWYRQSLGQGLEFLIYFQGNSAPDKSGLPSDRFSAERTGGSVSTLTIQRTQQEDSAVYLCASSLDWAFGGYTFGSGTRLTVV.